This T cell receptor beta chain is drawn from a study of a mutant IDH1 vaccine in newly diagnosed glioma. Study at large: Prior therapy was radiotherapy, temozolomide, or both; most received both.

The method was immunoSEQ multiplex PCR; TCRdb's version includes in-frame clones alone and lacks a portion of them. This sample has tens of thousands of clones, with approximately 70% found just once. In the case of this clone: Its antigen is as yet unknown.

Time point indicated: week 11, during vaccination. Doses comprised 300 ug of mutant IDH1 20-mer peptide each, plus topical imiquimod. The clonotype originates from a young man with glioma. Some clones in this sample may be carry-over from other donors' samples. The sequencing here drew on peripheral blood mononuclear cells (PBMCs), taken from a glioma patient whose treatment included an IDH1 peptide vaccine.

CDR3 sequence: CAWSPFGRRETQYF. The CDR3 DNA is TGTGCCTGGAGTCCGTTTGGTAGGCGGGAGACCCAGTACTTC. This chain links TRBV30 with TRBJ2-5; D is ambiguous. Trimming stripped 2 bases from V and 5 bases from J, with 15 bases between. CDR1 is GTSNPN and CDR2 is SVGIG in the germline V gene (reference sequence). The CDR3 is 14 residues long.